A selection of T cell receptor beta chains follows, all from one sample in a study of T cell clonotyping in hematopoietic cell transplantation. Using immunoSEQ multiplex PCR, the repertoire was profiled, and TCRdb retains in-frame clones only, with some absent. The data contain approximately 39,000 clones, around 95% of them seen just once; the ten biggest clones take up around 1.5%. The source material was peripheral blood mononuclear cells, sampled before stem cell transplant. The receptors stem from a man between 40 and 49 years old with chronic myeloid leukemia. Some clones in this sample may be carry-over from other donors' samples. CDR3s include the opening cysteine and the closing phenylalanine or tryptophan. D genes are given only for firm matches. The size entry is marked missing in some rows and otherwise reads once, few, many or a size class.

J gene	V gene	clone size	D gene	CDR3 protein	CDR3 DNA
TRBJ1-6	TRBV7-2	-	-	CASSFEGRYNSPLHF	TGTGCCAGCAGCTTTGAGGGGCGCTATAATTCACCCCTCCACTTT
TRBJ2-2	TRBV6-1	-	TRBD2	CASSEVYSGEYTGELFF	TGTGCCAGCAGTGAAGTATACAGCGGGGAGTACACCGGGGAGCTGTTTTTT
TRBJ2-4	TRBV6-5	-	TRBD1	CASRDRGIMNIQYF	TGTGCCAGCAGGGACAGGGGCATAATGAACATTCAGTACTTC
TRBJ1-5	TRBV6-5	-	-	CASSSGSNQPQHF	TGTGCCAGCAGTTCAGGTAGCAATCAGCCCCAGCATTTT
TRBJ1-6	TRBV7-6	-	-	CASSLAGRNSPLHF	TGTGCCAGCAGCTTAGCAGGGCGAAATTCACCCCTCCACTTT
TRBJ1-1	TRBV7-2	-	TRBD1	CASSFQTGRNTEAFF	TGTGCCAGCAGCTTCCAGACAGGGAGGAACACTGAAGCTTTCTTT
TRBJ2-7	TRBV5-4	-	TRBD1	CASSYGQGGYEQYF	TGTGCCAGCAGCTACGGACAGGGGGGCTACGAGCAGTACTTC
TRBJ1-1	TRBV11-2	-	-	CASSWGSMNTEAFF	TGTGCCAGCAGCTGGGGAAGTATGAACACTGAAGCTTTCTTT
TRBJ1-2	TRBV9	-	TRBD1	CASSEPDRGGDYGYTF	TGTGCCAGCAGCGAGCCTGACAGGGGAGGGGACTATGGCTACACCTTC
TRBJ1-1	TRBV28	-	TRBD1	CASSLDRLTEAFF	TGTGCCAGCAGTTTGGACAGGCTCACTGAAGCTTTCTTT
TRBJ1-2	TRBV19	-	-	CASSPWVSLTADGYTF	TGTGCCAGTAGTCCCTGGGTCAGCCTCACGGCAGACGGCTACACCTTC
TRBJ1-1	TRBV7-3	-	-	CASSSGGQNTEAFF	TGTGCCAGCAGCTCGGGGGGACAGAACACTGAAGCTTTCTTT
TRBJ2-3	TRBV19	-	-	CASSIDSTDTQYF	TGTGCCAGTAGTATAGATTCCACAGATACGCAGTATTTT
TRBJ1-1	TRBV6-6	-	TRBD1	CASRTGQGSPAEAFF	TGTGCCAGCAGGACAGGACAGGGCTCCCCGGCTGAAGCTTTCTTT
TRBJ2-3	TRBV7-2	-	TRBD2	CASSPGTRSGTQYF	TGTGCCAGCAGCCCCGGGACTAGATCGGGTACGCAGTATTTT
TRBJ2-7	TRBV4-1	-	TRBD2	CASSQGSAGGVGEQYF	TGCGCCAGCAGCCAAGGGTCAGCGGGGGGTGTAGGCGAGCAGTACTTC
TRBJ2-7	TRBV5-1	-	-	CASSLLSSYEQYF	TGCGCCAGCAGCTTACTGAGCTCCTACGAGCAGTACTTC
TRBJ1-6	TRBV7-3	-	TRBD1	CASSLQGRQGASPLHF	TGTGCCAGCAGCTTACAGGGTCGACAGGGTGCTTCACCCCTCCACTTT
TRBJ1-5	TRBV11-2	-	-	CASSFDHTDQPQHF	TGTGCCAGCAGCTTCGACCACACGGATCAGCCCCAGCATTTT
TRBJ2-2	TRBV7-3	-	-	CASSLSPEGKLFF	TGTGCCAGCAGCTTATCCCCCGAGGGGAAGCTGTTTTTT
TRBJ2-7	TRBV5-1	-	-	CASSLGGDPLGEQYF	TGCGCCAGCAGCTTGGGAGGGGACCCTCTGGGCGAGCAGTACTTC
TRBJ1-2	TRBV4-3	-	-	CASSQDRGNYGYTF	TGCGCCAGCAGCCAAGACAGGGGTAACTATGGCTACACCTTC
TRBJ1-2	TRBV30	-	-	CAIWRPDGYTF	TGTGCCATTTGGCGTCCGGATGGCTACACCTTC
TRBJ1-3	TRBV18	-	TRBD1	CASSPRQGWGNTIYF	TGTGCCAGCTCACCACGACAGGGTTGGGGAAACACCATATATTTT
TRBJ1-6	TRBV2	-	TRBD1	CASSAGQGGNSPLHF	TGTGCCAGCAGCGCTGGACAGGGTGGGAATTCACCCCTCCACTTT
TRBJ1-1	TRBV10-1	-	-	CASTARGAFF	TGCGCCAGCACGGCCCGAGGAGCTTTCTTT
TRBJ2-7	TRBV9	-	TRBD2	CASSVSAGGHYEQYF	TGTGCCAGCAGCGTCTCAGCGGGGGGCCACTACGAGCAGTACTTC
TRBJ2-3	TRBV10-3	-	TRBD2	CAISDPPGLALTDTQYF	TGTGCCATCAGTGACCCCCCGGGACTAGCCCTGACGGATACGCAGTATTTT
TRBJ1-2	TRBV5-1	-	-	CASSLVGKDGGYTF	TGCGCCAGCAGCTTGGTGGGAAAGGACGGTGGCTACACCTTC
TRBJ1-1	TRBV11-3	-	-	CASSLGLNTEAFF	TGTGCCAGCAGCTTAGGCCTGAACACTGAAGCTTTCTTT
TRBJ2-2	TRBV7-3	-	-	CASGRISNTGELFF	TGTGCCAGCGGACGGATCTCTAACACCGGGGAGCTGTTTTTT
TRBJ1-1	TRBV7-2	-	TRBD1	CASSLTWTGPKQNTEAFF	TGTGCCAGCAGCTTAACCTGGACAGGCCCTAAACAGAACACTGAAGCTTTCTTT
TRBJ2-6	TRBV14	-	-	CASSQGWNSGANVLTF	TGTGCCAGCAGCCAAGGATGGAATTCTGGGGCCAACGTCCTGACTTTC
TRBJ1-2	TRBV5-6	-	-	CASSPKGNYGYTF	TGTGCCAGCAGCCCGAAAGGGAACTATGGCTACACCTTC
TRBJ2-7	TRBV4-2	-	TRBD1	CASSQDGTAYEQYF	TGTGCCAGCAGCCAGGACGGGACAGCCTACGAGCAGTACTTC
TRBJ2-5	TRBV4-2	-	-	CASSQVGRGQETQYF	TGTGCCAGCAGCCAAGTTGGACGGGGACAAGAGACCCAGTACTTC
TRBJ1-5	TRBV4-2	-	-	CASSQDPGISNQPQHF	TGTGCCAGCAGCCAAGATCCGGGGATTAGCAATCAGCCCCAGCATTTT
TRBJ2-1	TRBV29-1	once	-	CSVGGGEGTEYNEQFF	TGCAGCGTTGGAGGGGGGGAAGGGACGGAGTACAATGAGCAGTTCTTC
TRBJ2-2	TRBV27	-	TRBD1	CATGTGNTGELFF	TGTGCCACCGGGACAGGGAACACCGGGGAGCTGTTTTTT
TRBJ2-7	TRBV9	once	-	CASSASGGTGSYEQYF	TGTGCCAGCAGCGCCTCGGGGGGGACAGGCTCCTACGAGCAGTACTTC
TRBJ2-3	TRBV27	-	TRBD2	CASSLSGGGARDTQYF	TGTGCCAGCAGTTTATCCGGCGGGGGGGCCAGGGATACGCAGTATTTT
TRBJ2-7	TRBV7-3	-	-	CASSPGPNYEQYF	TGTGCCAGCAGCCCGGGTCCGAACTACGAGCAGTACTTC
TRBJ2-3	TRBV29-1	-	-	CSVVEGASTDTQYF	TGCAGCGTTGTGGAGGGGGCCAGCACAGATACGCAGTATTTT
TRBJ2-2	TRBV28	-	TRBD2	CASSLGLAGATGELFF	TGTGCCAGCAGTTTAGGCCTAGCGGGGGCCACCGGGGAGCTGTTTTTT
TRBJ2-7	TRBV4-1	-	TRBD1	CASSQVQGAGYEQYF	TGCGCCAGCAGCCAAGTTCAGGGGGCCGGGTACGAGCAGTACTTC
TRBJ1-2	TRBV7-2	-	TRBD1	CASSLRQGGGYTF	TGTGCCAGCAGCTTACGACAGGGGGGTGGCTACACCTTC
TRBJ2-3	TRBV11-3	-	-	CASSLSLSTDTQYF	TGTGCCAGCAGCTTGAGCCTCAGCACAGATACGCAGTATTTT
TRBJ1-1	TRBV7-2	-	-	CASRISANTEAFF	TGTGCCAGCAGAATTTCAGCGAACACTGAAGCTTTCTTT
TRBJ1-1	TRBV11-1	-	-	CASSLAQGNTEAFF	TGTGCCAGCAGCTTAGCACAGGGGAACACTGAAGCTTTCTTT
TRBJ1-1	TRBV7-8	-	TRBD1	CASSSFSGTGDPVRAFF	TGTGCCAGCAGCTCTTTCTCCGGGACAGGGGATCCGGTGAGAGCTTTCTTT
TRBJ2-7	TRBV15	-	TRBD2	CATSTGTSGSEQYF	TGTGCCACCAGCACCGGGACTAGCGGGTCAGAGCAGTACTTC
TRBJ1-4	TRBV19	-	-	CASRRGIEKLFF	TGTGCCAGTAGAAGGGGTATTGAAAAACTGTTTTTT
TRBJ1-2	TRBV6-5	once	-	CASSRDINYGYTF	TGTGCCAGCAGTCGGGACATAAACTATGGCTACACCTTC
TRBJ2-2	TRBV28	-	TRBD1	CASSLGQGHGELFF	TGTGCCAGCAGTTTAGGACAGGGACACGGGGAGCTGTTTTTT
TRBJ2-1	TRBV5-4	-	-	CASSLGGATSYNEQFF	TGTGCCAGCAGCTTGGGGGGTGCGACGTCCTACAATGAGCAGTTCTTC
TRBJ2-2	TRBV4-1	-	TRBD2	CASSQEWSGGAVNGELFF	TGCGCCAGCAGCCAAGAGTGGAGCGGGGGGGCCGTCAACGGGGAGCTGTTTTTT
TRBJ2-7	TRBV7-3	-	-	CASSSMPGGRYNLYEQYF	TGTGCCAGCAGCTCCATGCCAGGAGGCAGGTACAATCTTTACGAGCAGTACTTC
TRBJ1-5	TRBV14	-	-	CASSQGGGPQHF	TGTGCCAGCAGCCAGGGAGGCGGGCCCCAGCATTTT
TRBJ2-7	TRBV27	once	-	CASSSDEGPYEQYF	TGTGCCAGCAGTTCCGACGAGGGGCCCTACGAGCAGTACTTC